This TCR beta chain came from a study of spatial heterogeneity in lung cancer. TCRdb analysed the 5' RACE reads with MiXCR anew, one entry per CDR3 protein. Among roughly 120,000 distinct CDR3 sequences listed, 11% were seen once. Documented time point: blood at routine non-recurrence follow-up after resection. This clonotype has a count of ten or more. Between the trimmed V and J ends, which lost 6 bases and 1 base, there was a span of 3 bases. This CDR3 comprises 12 residues. In germline, CDR1 is MNHEY, CDR2 SVGAGI. The receptor's source is a female donor with early-stage non-small cell lung cancer. The source material was PBMCs, sampled at follow-up. The chain is built from TRBV6-5 and TRBJ2-2; D call uncertain. CDR3 DNA sequence: TGTGCCAGCAGAAGGAACACCGGGGAGCTGTTTTTT. Encoded protein: CASRRNTGELFF.